The entry below gives a single T cell receptor beta chain sequence along with its context. Its antigen is not known. Per germline, CDR1 SQVTM and CDR2 ANQGSEA. There are 16 residues in the CDR3. The ends were cut back, 2 bases at V and 2 bases at J, with 18 bases in the middle. TCRdb's table, derived via immunoSEQ multiplex PCR, lists solely in-frame clones and lacks some. The repertoire holds some 150,000 clones, more than 70% seen once, with around 2.2% in the top ten. These data belong to a study of T cell responses to AZD1222 COVID-19 vaccine. Regarding the study as a whole: Close to half of all spike-specific TCRs reportedly target regions of the variants that are unmutated. The study identified only five to seven AZD1222 recipients as seropositive at baseline.

The receptor was isolated from an adult in good health. Sequenced here: peripheral blood, sampled on day 0 of AZD1222 vaccination. This chain uses TRBV29-1 with TRBJ1-1; the D gene is possibly TRBD1 (6 bases). CDR3 DNA sequence: TGCAGCGTTGAACAACCTCGGACAGCCGGAAACACTGAAGCTTTCTTT. Its protein is CSVEQPRTAGNTEAFF.